What follows are 20 T cell receptor beta chains derived from one specimen sequenced in a study of blood T cell repertoires in COVID-19. Using immunoSEQ multiplex PCR, the repertoire was profiled, and TCRdb retains in-frame clones only, with some absent. In the table there are approximately 170,000 clones, around 80% of which are singletons. The sample taken for sequencing was peripheral blood. These receptors were taken from a woman aged 70 to 79 with COVID-19, enrolled during active disease.

On this clone itself: Other DNA sequences of this sample code for an identical CDR3. This rearrangement joins TRBV18 to TRBJ2-3; 10 nucleotides match TRBD2. The CDR3 is made up of 16 amino acids. V dropped 3 bases and J dropped 0; count of bases not matched to a gene: 3. Germline V gene data show CDR1 as KGHSH and CDR2 as LQKENI. As DNA, the CDR3 is TGTGCCAGCTCACCCTTAGCGGGAGGCAGCACAGATACGCAGTATTTT. It is translated as CASSPLAGGSTDTQYF.

The rearrangement links TRBV2 to TRBJ2-7; no clear D. Per the germline V gene, CDR1 is SNHLY and CDR2 is FYNNEI. This CDR3 contains 13 residues. Trimming removed 0 bases at V and 3 bases at J, with 6 bases between. CDR3 DNA sequence: TGTGCCAGCAGTGAAGCGCTCTACTACGAGCAGTACGTC. It codes for CASSEALYYEQYV.

With respect to this clone: At one boundary the junction diverges from the germline segment, which might be a read error. This chain connects TRBV10-1 to TRBJ1-1; D possibly corresponds to TRBD1 (5 bases). The V gene's germline CDR1 is WNHNN and CDR2 SYGVQD (reference sequence). CDR3 length equals 13 residues. CDR3 bases: TGCCCCAGCAGCCGCCAGGGTAACACTGAAGCTTTCTTT. This codes for CPSSRQGNTEAFF.

The chain uses TRBV7-3 and TRBJ1-1, with 7 bases matching TRBD1. The CDR3 consists of 14 residues. The germline V gene encodes CDR1 SGHTA and CDR2 FQGTGA. J gave up 9 bases and V 4 bases, and 11 bases lay outside the gene matches. DNA of the CDR3: TGTGCCAGCAGCTCCCTTAAATTTAGGGGGCAAGCTTTCTTT. It yields the protein CASSSLKFRGQAFF.

V is TRBV27 and J is TRBJ2-7; D is uncertain. The ends were cut back, 5 bases at V and 3 bases at J, with 8 bases in the middle. Germline assignment: CDR1 MNHEY and CDR2 SMNVEV (reference sequence). The CDR3 totals 12 residues. The CDR3 reads CASSPTYYEQYF. The CDR3 bases are TGTGCCAGCAGTCCCACCTACTACGAGCAGTACTTC.

This clone was seen once. The chain employs TRBV6-6 and TRBJ1-5; D call uncertain. V lost 2 bases and J 1 base, leaving 9 bases between the germline ends. From germline, CDR1 is MNHNY and CDR2 SVGAGI (reference sequence). The length of the CDR3 is 15 residues. The CDR3 here is CASSYNSGSNQPQHF. The CDR3 region has the DNA TGTGCCAGCAGTTACAATTCGGGAAGCAATCAGCCCCAGCATTTT.

The V and J genes are TRBV3-1 (or the pseudogene TRBV3-2) and TRBJ1-6; D is perhaps TRBD1 (5 bases). V was shortened by 2 bases and J by 7 bases, with 15 bases between the two germline ends. The CDR3 runs 16 residues. From germline, CDR1 is LGHDT and CDR2 YNNKEL (reference sequence). DNA for the CDR3: TGTGCCAGCAGCCAAACAGTGGGGGGGAGAAATTCACCCCTCCACTTT. Its protein is CASSQTVGGRNSPLHF.

The chain links TRBV19 to TRBJ2-1; D is ambiguous. Between the trimmed V and J ends, which lost 0 bases and 9 bases, there was a span of 9 bases. CDR3 length: 13 amino acids. From germline, CDR1 is LNHDA and CDR2 SQIVND (reference sequence). CDR3 sequence: CASSIDLVGEQFF. CDR3 coding DNA: TGTGCCAGTAGTATAGATCTAGTTGGTGAGCAGTTCTTC.

The V gene is TRBV7-6, the J gene TRBJ2-5; 14 nucleotides line up with TRBD2. The CDR3 has 16 residues. The trim removed 4 bases at V and 5 bases at J, leaving 6 bases unmatched. Germline V gene lookup returns CDR1 SGHVS and CDR2 FNYEAQ. The CDR3 reads CASSSTGLAGVETQYF. The CDR3 DNA follows: TGTGCCAGCAGCTCGACGGGACTAGCGGGAGTGGAGACCCAGTACTTC.

This sequence joins TRBV5-4 and TRBJ2-5; 7 bases align to TRBD2. The CDR3 runs 14 residues. V lost 2 bases to trimming and J lost 5 bases; unmatched junction nucleotides: 6. In germline, CDR1 is SGHNT, CDR2 YYREEE (reference sequence). The CDR3: CASSFDLGGETQYF. DNA of the CDR3: TGTGCCAGCAGCTTCGACCTGGGAGGGGAGACCCAGTACTTC.

The genes are TRBV29-1 and TRBJ2-7; 10 bases align to TRBD2. J was trimmed by 2 bases and V by 2 bases; bases with no gene match: 3. Germline assignment: CDR1 SQVTM and CDR2 ANQGSEA. The CDR3 has 14 amino acids. CDR3 in DNA: TGCAGCGTTGAACAGCTAGCGGGAGCCTACGAGCAGTACTTC. It is translated as CSVEQLAGAYEQYF.

The chain recombines TRBV5-1 with TRBJ2-5; 12 nucleotides line up with TRBD1. The germline V gene encodes CDR1 SGHRS and CDR2 YFSETQ. The junction had 6 bases not matched to a gene; V was cut back by 4 bases and J by 5 bases. This CDR3 contains 15 residues. The CDR3 DNA reads TGCGCCAGCAGCGGAGGGACAGGGGGCCGGGAGACCCAGTACTTC. Its translation is CASSGGTGGRETQYF.

This CDR3 is CASSLSYGGAATYNEQFF. In nucleotides, the CDR3 is TGTGCCAGCAGCTTAAGCTACGGCGGAGCAGCGACCTACAATGAGCAGTTCTTC. The chain links TRBV7-3 to TRBJ2-1; D is unclear. This CDR3 spans 18 amino acids. V lost 1 base and J lost 2, with 18 bases in between. Germline loops: CDR1 SGHTA, CDR2 FQGTGA.

This chain uses TRBV28 with TRBJ2-1, with 7 bases fitting TRBD2. The germline gives CDR1 MDHEN, CDR2 SYDVKM. Trimming took 5 bases from V and 7 from J; bases not matched to a gene: 8. The CDR3 runs 14 residues. DNA for the CDR3: TGTGCCAGCAGTCTCTCTAGCGGCCAAAATGAGCAGTTCTTC. This gives the protein CASSLSSGQNEQFF. Filled out from reference TRBV28 and TRBJ2-1, the complete variable domain reads DVKVTQSSRYLVKRTGEKVFLECVQDMDHENMFWYRQDPGLGLRLIYFSYDVKMKEKGDIPEGYSVSREKKERFSLILESASTNQTSMYLCASSLSSGQNEQFFGPGTRLTVL.

This sequence joins TRBV3-1 (or the pseudogene TRBV3-2) and TRBJ1-2; a weak D match, TRBD1 (6 bases). This CDR3 is built from 20 residues. Germline CDR1 reads LGHDT; CDR2 reads YNNKEL (reference sequence). Trimming stripped 4 bases from V and 4 bases from J, with 31 bases between. The chain's CDR3 is CASSRDIGGIGEGSGYGYTF. Written as DNA, the CDR3 is TGTGCCAGCAGCCGGGACATCGGGGGAATCGGGGAGGGATCCGGCTATGGCTACACCTTC.

This clone was observed a single time. This chain joins TRBV19 and TRBJ1-2, with no clear D. CDR3 size: 11 residues. The V end was cut by 7 bases, the J end by 4 bases, with 7 bases between. Germline CDR1 LNHDA, CDR2 SQIVND (reference sequence). The CDR3 sequence: CASTGPYGYTF. In DNA form, the CDR3 reads TGTGCCAGTACGGGTCCCTATGGCTACACCTTC. Full variable domain (rest looked up from reference TRBV19 and TRBJ1-2): DGGITQSPKYLFRKEGQNVTLSCEQNLNHDAMYWYRQDPGQGLRLIYYSQIVNDFQKGDIAEGYSVSREKKESFPLTVTSAQKNPTAFYLCASTGPYGYTFGSGTRLTVV.

The gene calls are TRBV10-3 and TRBJ1-1, with D possibly matching TRBD1 (6 bases). CDR1 ENHRY and CDR2 SYGVKD come from the germline V gene. The ends were cut back, 6 bases at V and 3 bases at J, with 11 bases in the middle. The CDR3 has 13 amino acids. CDR3 in DNA: TGTGCCATCAGCCGGACAGAAGACACTGAAGCTTTCTTT. Amino acids: CAISRTEDTEAFF.

The table lists this clone with a count of one. The rearrangement joins TRBV19 to TRBJ2-6, with a tentative D call TRBD1 (6 bases). V was shortened by 3 bases and J by 1 base, with 16 bases between the two germline ends. The CDR3 contains 18 residues. Germline V lookup: CDR1 LNHDA, CDR2 SQIVND (reference sequence). CDR3 loop: CASSIMDRGRSGANVLTF. The CDR3 region has the DNA TGTGCCAGTAGTATTATGGACAGAGGAAGATCTGGGGCCAACGTCCTGACTTTC.

The rearrangement links TRBV5-4 to TRBJ1-4; TRBD1 aligns across 8 bases. The CDR3 contains 14 residues. V lost 0 bases, J lost 13 bases, and 8 bases stayed unmatched. Looked up from germline, CDR1 is SGHNT and CDR2 is YYREEE (reference sequence). CDR3 residues: CASSLGDRSSRLFF. The DNA of the CDR3 is TGTGCCAGCAGCTTGGGGGACAGGTCTTCCCGACTGTTTTTT.

The V call is TRBV28, the J call TRBJ2-5, with D possibly TRBD2 on 5 matching bases. Germline CDR1 reads MDHEN; CDR2 reads SYDVKM. This CDR3 has 16 residues. V shed 5 bases and J shed 5 bases, with 21 bases lying between them. The CDR3 nucleotides read TGTGCCAGCAGTCCCCCTCGGACTGGTGGGTGGGAGACCCAGTACTTC. Amino acids: CASSPPRTGGWETQYF.